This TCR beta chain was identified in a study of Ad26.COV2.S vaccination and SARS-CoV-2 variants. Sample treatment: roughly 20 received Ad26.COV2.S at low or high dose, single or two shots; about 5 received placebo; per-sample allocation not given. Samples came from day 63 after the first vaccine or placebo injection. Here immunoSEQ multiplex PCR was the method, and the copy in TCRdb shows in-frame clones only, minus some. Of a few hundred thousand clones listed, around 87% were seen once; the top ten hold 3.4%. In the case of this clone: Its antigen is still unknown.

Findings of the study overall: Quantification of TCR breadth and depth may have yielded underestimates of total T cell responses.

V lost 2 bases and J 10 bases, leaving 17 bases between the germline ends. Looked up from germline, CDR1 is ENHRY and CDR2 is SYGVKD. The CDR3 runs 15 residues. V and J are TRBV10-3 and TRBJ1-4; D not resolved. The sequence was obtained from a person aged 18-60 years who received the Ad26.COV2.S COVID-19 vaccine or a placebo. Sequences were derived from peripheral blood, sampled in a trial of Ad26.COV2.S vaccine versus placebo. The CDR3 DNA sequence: TGTGCCATCAGTGAGATTCAGACAATGGAGGGAAAACTGTTTTTT. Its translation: CAISEIQTMEGKLFF.